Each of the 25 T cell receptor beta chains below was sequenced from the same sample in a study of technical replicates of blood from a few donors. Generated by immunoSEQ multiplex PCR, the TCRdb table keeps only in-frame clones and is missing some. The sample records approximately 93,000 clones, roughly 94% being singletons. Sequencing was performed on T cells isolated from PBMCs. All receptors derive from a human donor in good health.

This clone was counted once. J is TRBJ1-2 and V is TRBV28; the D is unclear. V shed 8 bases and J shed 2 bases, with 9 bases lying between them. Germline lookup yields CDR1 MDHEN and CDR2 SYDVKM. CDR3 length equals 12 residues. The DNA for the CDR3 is TGTGCCAGCTGGGAGGTCAACTATGGCTACACCTTC. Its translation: CASWEVNYGYTF.

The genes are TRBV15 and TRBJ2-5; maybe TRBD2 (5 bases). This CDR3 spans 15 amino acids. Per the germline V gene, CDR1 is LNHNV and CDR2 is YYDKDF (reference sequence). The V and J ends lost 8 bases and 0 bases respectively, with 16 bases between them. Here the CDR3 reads CATRRSGRNQETQYF. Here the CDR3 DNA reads TGTGCCACCCGACGCAGCGGCCGGAACCAAGAGACCCAGTACTTC.

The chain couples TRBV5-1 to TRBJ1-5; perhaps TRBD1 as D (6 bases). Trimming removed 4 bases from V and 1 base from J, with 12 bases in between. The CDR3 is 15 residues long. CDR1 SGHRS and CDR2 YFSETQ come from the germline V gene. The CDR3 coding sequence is TGCGCCAGCAGCCCACAGGGAGAGAGCAATCAGCCCCAGCATTTT. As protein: CASSPQGESNQPQHF.

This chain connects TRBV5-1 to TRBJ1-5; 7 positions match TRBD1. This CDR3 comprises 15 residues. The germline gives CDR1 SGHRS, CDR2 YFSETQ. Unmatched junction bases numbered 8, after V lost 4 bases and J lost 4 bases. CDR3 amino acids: CASSIAGTENQPQHF. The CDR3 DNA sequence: TGCGCCAGCAGCATCGCCGGGACAGAGAATCAGCCCCAGCATTTT.

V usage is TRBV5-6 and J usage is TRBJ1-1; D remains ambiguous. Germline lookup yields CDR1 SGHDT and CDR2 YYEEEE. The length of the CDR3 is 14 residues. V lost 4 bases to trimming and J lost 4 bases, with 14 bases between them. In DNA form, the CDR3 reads TGTGCCAGCAGCACACCTCACAGACCCACTGAAGCTTTCTTT. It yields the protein CASSTPHRPTEAFF.

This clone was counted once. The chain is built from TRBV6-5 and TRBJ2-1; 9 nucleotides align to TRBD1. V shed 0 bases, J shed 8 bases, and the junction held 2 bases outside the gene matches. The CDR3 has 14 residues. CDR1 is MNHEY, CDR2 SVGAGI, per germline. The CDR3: CASSYSTGGDEQFF. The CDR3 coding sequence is TGTGCCAGCAGTTACTCGACAGGGGGAGATGAGCAGTTCTTC.

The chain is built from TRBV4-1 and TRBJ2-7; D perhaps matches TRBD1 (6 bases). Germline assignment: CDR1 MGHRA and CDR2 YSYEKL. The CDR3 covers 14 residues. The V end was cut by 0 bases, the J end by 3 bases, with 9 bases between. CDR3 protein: CASSQDRGFYEQYF. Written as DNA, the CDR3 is TGCGCCAGCAGCCAAGACAGGGGTTTCTACGAGCAGTACTTC.

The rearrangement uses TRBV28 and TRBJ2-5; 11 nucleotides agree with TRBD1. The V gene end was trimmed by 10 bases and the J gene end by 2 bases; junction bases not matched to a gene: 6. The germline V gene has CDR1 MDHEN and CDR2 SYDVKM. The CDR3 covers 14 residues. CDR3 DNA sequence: TGTGCCACCAAGGGACAGGGGGGGCAAGAGACCCAGTACTTC. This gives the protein CATKGQGGQETQYF.

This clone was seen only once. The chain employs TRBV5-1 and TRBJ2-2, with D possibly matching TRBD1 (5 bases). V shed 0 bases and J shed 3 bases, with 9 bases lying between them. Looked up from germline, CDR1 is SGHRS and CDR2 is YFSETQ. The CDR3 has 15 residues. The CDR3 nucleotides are TGCGCCAGCAGCTTGGCCTTAGGGGACACCGGGGAGCTGTTTTTT. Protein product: CASSLALGDTGELFF.

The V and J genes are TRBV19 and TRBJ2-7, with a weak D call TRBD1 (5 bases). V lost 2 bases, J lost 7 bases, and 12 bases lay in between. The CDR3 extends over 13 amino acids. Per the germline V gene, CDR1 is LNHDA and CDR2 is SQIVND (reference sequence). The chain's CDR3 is CASSIQGLGEQYF. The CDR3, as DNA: TGTGCCAGTAGTATACAGGGTTTGGGAGAGCAGTACTTC.

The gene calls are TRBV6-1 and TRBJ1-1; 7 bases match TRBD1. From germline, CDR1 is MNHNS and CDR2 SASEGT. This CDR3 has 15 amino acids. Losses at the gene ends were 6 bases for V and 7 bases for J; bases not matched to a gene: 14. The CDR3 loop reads CASSLRPGQQLEAFF. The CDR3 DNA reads TGTGCCAGCAGCCTTAGGCCGGGACAGCAACTTGAAGCTTTCTTT.

The CDR3 sequence: CSVVWQSYNEQFF. CDR3 coding DNA: TGCAGCGTTGTTTGGCAGTCCTACAATGAGCAGTTCTTC. The chain joins TRBV29-1 to TRBJ2-1; D remains unclear. This CDR3 spans 13 amino acids. Trimming pared 4 bases from V and 1 base from J, leaving 8 bases between. Germline-derived CDR1 and CDR2 are SQVTM and ANQGSEA.

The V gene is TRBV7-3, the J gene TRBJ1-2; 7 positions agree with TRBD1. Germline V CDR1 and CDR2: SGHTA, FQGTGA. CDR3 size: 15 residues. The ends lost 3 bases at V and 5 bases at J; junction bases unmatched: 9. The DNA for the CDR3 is TGTGCCAGCAGCTTGCAACCGGGACAGCTGTATGGCTACACCTTC. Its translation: CASSLQPGQLYGYTF.

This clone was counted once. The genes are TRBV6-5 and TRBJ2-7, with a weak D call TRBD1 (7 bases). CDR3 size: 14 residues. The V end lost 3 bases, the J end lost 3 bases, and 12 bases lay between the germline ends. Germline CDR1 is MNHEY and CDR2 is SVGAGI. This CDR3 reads CASSYWQGGYEQYF. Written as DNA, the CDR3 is TGTGCCAGCAGTTATTGGCAGGGGGGCTACGAGCAGTACTTC.

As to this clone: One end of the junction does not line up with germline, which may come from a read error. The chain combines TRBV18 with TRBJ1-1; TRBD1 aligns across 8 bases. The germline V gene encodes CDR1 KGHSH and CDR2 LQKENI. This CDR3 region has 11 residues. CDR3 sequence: CASSPGTGMDF. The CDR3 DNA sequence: TGTGCCAGCTCACCGGGGACAGGCATGGACTTT.

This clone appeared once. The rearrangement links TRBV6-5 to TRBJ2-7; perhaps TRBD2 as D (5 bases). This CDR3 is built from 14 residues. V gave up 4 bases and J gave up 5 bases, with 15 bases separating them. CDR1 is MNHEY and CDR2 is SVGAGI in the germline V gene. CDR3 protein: CASSSTGFVNEQYF. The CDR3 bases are TGTGCCAGCAGTTCGACGGGGTTCGTAAACGAGCAGTACTTC.

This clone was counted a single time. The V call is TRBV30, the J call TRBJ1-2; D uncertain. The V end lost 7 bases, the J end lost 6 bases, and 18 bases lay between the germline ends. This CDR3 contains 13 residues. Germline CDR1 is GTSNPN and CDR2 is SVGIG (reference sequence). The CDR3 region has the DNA TGTGCCTTAGTCCGCCAGCCCGGGAATGGCTACACCTTC. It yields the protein CALVRQPGNGYTF.

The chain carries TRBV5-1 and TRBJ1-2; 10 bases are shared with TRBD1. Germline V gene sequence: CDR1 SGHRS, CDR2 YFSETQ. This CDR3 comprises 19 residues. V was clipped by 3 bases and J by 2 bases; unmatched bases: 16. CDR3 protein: CASSSPRDRGAGRNYGYTF. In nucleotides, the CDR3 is TGCGCCAGCAGCTCCCCCCGGGACAGGGGAGCGGGTAGGAACTATGGCTACACCTTC.

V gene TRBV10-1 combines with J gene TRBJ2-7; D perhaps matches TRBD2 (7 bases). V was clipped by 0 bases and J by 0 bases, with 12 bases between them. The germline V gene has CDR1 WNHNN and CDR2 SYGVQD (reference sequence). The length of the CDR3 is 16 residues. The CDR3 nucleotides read TGCGCCAGCAGTGAGTCCCTAGCGGACAGCTCCTACGAGCAGTACTTC. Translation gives CASSESLADSSYEQYF.

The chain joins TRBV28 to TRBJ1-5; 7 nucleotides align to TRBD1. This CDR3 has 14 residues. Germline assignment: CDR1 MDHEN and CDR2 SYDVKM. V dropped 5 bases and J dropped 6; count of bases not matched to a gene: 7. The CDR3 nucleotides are TGTGCCAGCAGTAGACAGGGATTGTTTCAGCCCCAGCATTTT. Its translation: CASSRQGLFQPQHF.

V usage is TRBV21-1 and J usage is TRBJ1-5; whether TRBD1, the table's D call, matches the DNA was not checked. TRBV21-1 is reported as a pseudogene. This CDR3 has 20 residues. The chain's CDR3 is CASSKLGGKIAGQTNQPQHF. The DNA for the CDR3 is TGTGCCAGCAGCAAATTGGGGGGAAAAATTGCGGGACAGACTAATCAGCCCCAGCATTTT.

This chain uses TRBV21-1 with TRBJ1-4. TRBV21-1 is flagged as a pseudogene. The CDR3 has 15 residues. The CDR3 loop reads CASALRVLVYEKLFF. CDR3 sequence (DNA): TGTGCCAGTGCCCTCCGAGTCCTAGTCTATGAAAAACTGTTTTTT.

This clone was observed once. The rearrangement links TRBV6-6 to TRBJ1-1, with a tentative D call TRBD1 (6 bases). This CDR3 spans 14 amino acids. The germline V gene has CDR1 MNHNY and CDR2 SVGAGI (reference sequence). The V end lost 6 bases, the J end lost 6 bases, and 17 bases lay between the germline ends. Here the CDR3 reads CASSAPREGAEAFF. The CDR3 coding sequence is TGTGCCAGCAGCGCACCACGCGAGGGGGCTGAAGCTTTCTTT.

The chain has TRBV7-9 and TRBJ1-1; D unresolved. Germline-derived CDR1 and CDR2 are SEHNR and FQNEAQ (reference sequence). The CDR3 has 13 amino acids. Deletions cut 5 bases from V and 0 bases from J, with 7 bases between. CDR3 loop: CASSRGMNTEAFF. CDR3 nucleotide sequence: TGTGCCAGCAGCCGAGGGATGAACACTGAAGCTTTCTTT.

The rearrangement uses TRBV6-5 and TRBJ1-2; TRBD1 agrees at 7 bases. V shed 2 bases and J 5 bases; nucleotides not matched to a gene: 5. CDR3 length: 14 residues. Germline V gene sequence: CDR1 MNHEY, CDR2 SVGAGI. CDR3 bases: TGTGCCAGCAGTTACGAGGGGGCCTGGTATGGCTACACCTTC. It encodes CASSYEGAWYGYTF.